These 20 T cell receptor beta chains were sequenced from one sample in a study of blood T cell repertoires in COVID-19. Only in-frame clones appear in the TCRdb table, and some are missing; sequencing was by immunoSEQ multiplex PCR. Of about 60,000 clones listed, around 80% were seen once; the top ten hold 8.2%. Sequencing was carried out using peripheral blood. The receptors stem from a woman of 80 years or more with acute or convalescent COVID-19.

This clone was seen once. CDR3 DNA sequence: TGTGCCAGTAGTATAGCAGGGGGAGATCAGCCCCAGCATTTT. Protein sequence: CASSIAGGDQPQHF. The chain recombines TRBV19 with TRBJ1-5, with 7 positions matching TRBD1. Germline lookup yields CDR1 LNHDA and CDR2 SQIVND (reference sequence). V lost 1 base to trimming and J lost 5 bases; unmatched junction nucleotides: 2. The CDR3 is made up of 14 amino acids.

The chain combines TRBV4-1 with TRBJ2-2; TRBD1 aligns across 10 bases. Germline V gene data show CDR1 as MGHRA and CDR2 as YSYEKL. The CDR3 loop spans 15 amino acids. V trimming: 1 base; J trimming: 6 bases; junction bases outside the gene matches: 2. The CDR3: CASSQAGTGAGELFF. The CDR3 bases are TGCGCCAGCAGCCAAGCCGGGACAGGGGCCGGGGAGCTGTTTTTT.

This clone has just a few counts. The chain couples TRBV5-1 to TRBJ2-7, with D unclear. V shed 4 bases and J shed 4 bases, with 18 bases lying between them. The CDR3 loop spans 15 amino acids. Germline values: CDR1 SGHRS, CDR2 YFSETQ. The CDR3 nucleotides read TGCGCCAGCAGCCCTGGAGTTGAGATGAGTTACGAGCAGTACTTC. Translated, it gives CASSPGVEMSYEQYF.

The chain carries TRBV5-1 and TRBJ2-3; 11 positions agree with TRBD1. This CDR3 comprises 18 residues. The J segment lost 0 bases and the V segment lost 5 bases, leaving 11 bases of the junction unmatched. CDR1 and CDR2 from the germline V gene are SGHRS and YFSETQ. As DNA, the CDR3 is TGCGCCAGCAGACGCGGACAGGGGGCGCGCGGTAGCACAGATACGCAGTATTTT. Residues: CASRRGQGARGSTDTQYF.

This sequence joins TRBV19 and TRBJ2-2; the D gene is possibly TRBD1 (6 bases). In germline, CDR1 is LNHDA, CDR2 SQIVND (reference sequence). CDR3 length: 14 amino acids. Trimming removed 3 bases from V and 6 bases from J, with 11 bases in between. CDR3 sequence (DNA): TGTGCCAGTAGTATTAAGGGGGTCGCCGGGGAGCTGTTTTTT. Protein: CASSIKGVAGELFF.

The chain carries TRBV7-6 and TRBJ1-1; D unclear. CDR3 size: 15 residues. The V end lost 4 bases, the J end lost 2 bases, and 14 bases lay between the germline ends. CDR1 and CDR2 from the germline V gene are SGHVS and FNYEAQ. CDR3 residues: CASSSSPTGNTEAFF. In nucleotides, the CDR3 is TGTGCCAGCAGCTCCTCACCGACTGGAAACACTGAAGCTTTCTTT.

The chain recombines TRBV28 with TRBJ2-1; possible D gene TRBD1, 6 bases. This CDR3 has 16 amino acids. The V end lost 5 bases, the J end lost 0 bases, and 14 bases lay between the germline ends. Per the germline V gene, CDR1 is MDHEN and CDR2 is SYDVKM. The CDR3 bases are TGTGCCAGCAGTACTACAGGGTCGCCCTCCTACAATGAGCAGTTCTTC. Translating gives CASSTTGSPSYNEQFF. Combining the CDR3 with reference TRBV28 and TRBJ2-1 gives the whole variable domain DVKVTQSSRYLVKRTGEKVFLECVQDMDHENMFWYRQDPGLGLRLIYFSYDVKMKEKGDIPEGYSVSREKKERFSLILESASTNQTSMYLCASSTTGSPSYNEQFFGPGTRLTVL.

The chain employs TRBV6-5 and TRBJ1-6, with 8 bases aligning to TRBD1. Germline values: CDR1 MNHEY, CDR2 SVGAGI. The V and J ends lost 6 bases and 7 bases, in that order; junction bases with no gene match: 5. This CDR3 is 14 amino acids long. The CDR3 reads CASRGRTGNSPLHF. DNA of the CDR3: TGTGCCAGCAGGGGCCGGACAGGGAATTCACCCCTCCACTTT.

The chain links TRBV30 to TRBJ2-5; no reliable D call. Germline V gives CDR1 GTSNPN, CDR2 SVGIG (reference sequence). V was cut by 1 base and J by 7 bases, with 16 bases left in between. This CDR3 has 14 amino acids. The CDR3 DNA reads TGTGCCTGGAGTGCGGTAGTTTCCTCGGGGACCCAGTACTTC. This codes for CAWSAVVSSGTQYF.

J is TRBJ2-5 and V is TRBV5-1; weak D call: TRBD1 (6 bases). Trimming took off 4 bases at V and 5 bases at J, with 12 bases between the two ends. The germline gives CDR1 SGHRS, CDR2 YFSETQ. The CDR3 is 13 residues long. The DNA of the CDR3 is TGCGCCAGCAGCCACAGGGAGTCCGAGACCCAGTACTTC. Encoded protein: CASSHRESETQYF.

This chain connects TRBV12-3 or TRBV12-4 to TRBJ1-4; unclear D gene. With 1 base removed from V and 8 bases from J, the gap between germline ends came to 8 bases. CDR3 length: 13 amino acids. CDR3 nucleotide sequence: TGTGCCAGCAGTTTAGTCTCGGGGGAAAAACTGTTTTTT. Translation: CASSLVSGEKLFF.

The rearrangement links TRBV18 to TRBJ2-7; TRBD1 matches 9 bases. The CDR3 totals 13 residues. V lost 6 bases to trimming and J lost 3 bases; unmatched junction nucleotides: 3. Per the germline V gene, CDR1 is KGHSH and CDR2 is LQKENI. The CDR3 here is CASSTGQGYEQYF. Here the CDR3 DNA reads TGTGCCAGCTCTACGGGACAGGGCTACGAGCAGTACTTC.

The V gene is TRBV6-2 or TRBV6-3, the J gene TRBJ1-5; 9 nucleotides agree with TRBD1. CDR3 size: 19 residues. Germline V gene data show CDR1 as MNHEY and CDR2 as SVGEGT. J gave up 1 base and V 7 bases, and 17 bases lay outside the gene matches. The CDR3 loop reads CASTPPGQGGRESNQPQHF. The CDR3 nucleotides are TGTGCCAGCACCCCACCGGGACAGGGAGGGAGGGAGAGCAATCAGCCCCAGCATTTT.

CDR3 DNA sequence: TGCGCCAGCAGATTGCAAGCGGGACCCAATGAGCAGTTCTTC. It encodes CASRLQAGPNEQFF. The V and J genes are TRBV5-1 and TRBJ2-1; 7 nucleotides align to TRBD2. V was pared by 5 bases and J by 6 bases, with 8 bases of the junction left unmatched. Germline V gene data show CDR1 as SGHRS and CDR2 as YFSETQ. There are 14 residues in the CDR3.

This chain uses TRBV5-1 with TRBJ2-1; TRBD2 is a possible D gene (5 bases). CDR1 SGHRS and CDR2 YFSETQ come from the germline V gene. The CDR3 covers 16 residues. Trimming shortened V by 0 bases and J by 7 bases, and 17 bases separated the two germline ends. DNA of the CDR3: TGCGCCAGCAGCTTGGGGGCGCGAGGGAGAAATAATGAGCAGTTCTTC. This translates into CASSLGARGRNNEQFF.

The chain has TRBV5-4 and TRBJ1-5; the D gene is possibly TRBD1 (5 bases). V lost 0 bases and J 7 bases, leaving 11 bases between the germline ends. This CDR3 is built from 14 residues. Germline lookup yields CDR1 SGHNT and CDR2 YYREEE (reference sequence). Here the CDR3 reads CASSLGGSGQPQHF. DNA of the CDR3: TGTGCCAGCAGCTTGGGGGGATCAGGGCAGCCCCAGCATTTT.

CDR3 nucleotide sequence: TGTGCCAGCAGCTCAGGGGGTCTAGGCTCCTACGAGCAGTACTTC. Its protein is CASSSGGLGSYEQYF. This chain joins TRBV5-4 and TRBJ2-7, with 7 bases lining up with TRBD1. The CDR3 runs to 15 residues. The junction had 6 bases not matched to a gene; V was cut back by 3 bases and J by 0 bases. Germline-derived CDR1 and CDR2 are SGHNT and YYREEE (reference sequence).

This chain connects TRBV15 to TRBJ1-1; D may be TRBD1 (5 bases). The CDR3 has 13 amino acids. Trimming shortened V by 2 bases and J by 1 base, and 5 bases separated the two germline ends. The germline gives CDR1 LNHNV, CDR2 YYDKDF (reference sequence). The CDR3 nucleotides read TGTGCCACCAGCAGAACAGGGAACACTGAAGCTTTCTTT. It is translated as CATSRTGNTEAFF.

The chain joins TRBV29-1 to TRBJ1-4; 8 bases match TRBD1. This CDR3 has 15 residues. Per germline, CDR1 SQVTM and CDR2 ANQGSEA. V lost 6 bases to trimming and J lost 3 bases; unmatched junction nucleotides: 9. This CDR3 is CSVEPPGQANEKLFF. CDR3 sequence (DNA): TGCAGCGTCGAACCCCCGGGACAGGCTAATGAAAAACTGTTTTTT.

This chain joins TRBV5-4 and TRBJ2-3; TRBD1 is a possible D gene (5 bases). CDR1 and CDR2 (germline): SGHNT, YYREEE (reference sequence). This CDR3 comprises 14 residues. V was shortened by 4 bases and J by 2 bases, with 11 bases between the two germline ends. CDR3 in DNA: TGTGCCAGCAGCCCCGGACAAAACACAGATACGCAGTATTTT. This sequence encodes CASSPGQNTDTQYF. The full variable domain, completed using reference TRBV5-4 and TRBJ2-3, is ETGVTQSPTHLIKTRGQQVTLRCSSQSGHNTVSWYQQALGQGPQFIFQYYREEENGRGNFPPRFSGLQFPNYSSELNVNALELDDSALYLCASSPGQNTDTQYFGPGTRLTVL.